This T cell receptor beta chain was sequenced in a study of human T cells and chemical hapten exposure. V was cut by 5 bases and J by 13 bases, with 21 bases left in between. This CDR3 comprises 13 residues. Germline values: CDR1 SGHTA, CDR2 FQGNSA. This clonotype was recorded a few times. From the RACE reads, TCRdb called clonotypes with MiXCR, one entry per CDR3 protein. The table lists 150,000 to 200,000 distinct CDR3 sequences, 28% of them singletons. Regarding time point: patch test 3, about 24 weeks after DPC sensitization. The treatment here: therapeutic diphenylcyclopropenone sensitization with weekly scalp DPC.

The rearrangement links TRBV7-2 to TRBJ2-7; D remains ambiguous. The sequencing used whole blood, collected in connection with sensitization to the hapten diphenylcyclopropenone (DPC). The clonotype comes from a woman between 18 and 29 years old with alopecia areata. Some clones in this sample may be carry-over from other donors' samples. The CDR3 DNA follows: TGTGCCAGCAGCCCCGGTTGGGTCGCCGCTCTTTACTTC. As protein: CASSPGWVAALYF.